What follows is one T cell receptor (beta chain) and its context. Its antigen is currently unknown. Naive, central memory, regulatory and stem cell-like memory cells within the CD4+ compartment were sorted using CD45RO/CCR7/CD25/CD127/CD95/CD27. This entry comes from a study of beta chain features in type 1 diabetes. Of the isolated RNA, all was reverse transcribed, and so the sequenced material was expressed TCRB transcripts. TCRdb's copy holds only in-frame clones and misses some; the assay was immunoSEQ multiplex PCR. The sample has around 430,000 clones, about 29% seen once. The trim removed 7 bases at V and 10 bases at J, leaving 9 bases unmatched. Germline-derived CDR1 and CDR2 are SGHAT and FQNNGV. The CDR3 is 13 residues long. Overall study findings and caveats: An over-representation of cells with high TCR expression could result from cDNA sequencing. A closer apparent resemblance between naive, central memory and Treg TCRB repertoires was seen in patients than in healthy donors.

This TCR derives from a man younger than 35 in good health. Sequencing was carried out using naive CD4+ T cells from blood. The V call is TRBV11-2, the J call TRBJ2-1; 8 nucleotides agree with TRBD1. CDR3 DNA sequence: TGTGCCAGCACCCTCCTTTACAGGGGGGAGCAGTTCTTC. Protein product: CASTLLYRGEQFF.